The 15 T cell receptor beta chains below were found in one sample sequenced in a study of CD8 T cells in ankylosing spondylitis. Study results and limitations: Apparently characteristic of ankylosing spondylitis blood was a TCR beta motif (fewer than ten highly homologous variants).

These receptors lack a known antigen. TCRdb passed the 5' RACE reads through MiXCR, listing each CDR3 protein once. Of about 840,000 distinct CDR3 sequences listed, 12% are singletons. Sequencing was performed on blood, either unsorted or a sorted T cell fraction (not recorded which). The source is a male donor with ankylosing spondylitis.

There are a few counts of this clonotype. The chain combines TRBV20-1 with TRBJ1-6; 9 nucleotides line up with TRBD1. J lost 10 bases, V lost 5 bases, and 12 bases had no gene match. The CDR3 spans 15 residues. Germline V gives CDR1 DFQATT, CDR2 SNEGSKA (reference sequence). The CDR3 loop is CSAQTGGRGYSPLHF. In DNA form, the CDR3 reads TGCAGTGCTCAAACAGGGGGCAGGGGCTACTCACCCCTCCACTTT.

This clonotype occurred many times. The CDR3 DNA sequence: TGCAGTCTCAGCGGGAGATTGGGCAATGAGCAGTTCTTC. It translates to CSLSGRLGNEQFF. The chain carries TRBV20-1 and TRBJ2-1; 8 bases fit TRBD2. CDR3 length: 13 amino acids. Germline V lookup: CDR1 DFQATT, CDR2 SNEGSKA (reference sequence). V was clipped by 8 bases and J by 6 bases; unmatched bases: 9.

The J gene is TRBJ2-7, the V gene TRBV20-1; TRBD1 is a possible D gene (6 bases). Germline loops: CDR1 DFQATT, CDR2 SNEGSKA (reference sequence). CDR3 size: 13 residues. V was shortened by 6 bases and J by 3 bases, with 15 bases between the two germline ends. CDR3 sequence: CSAQGQGLYEQYF. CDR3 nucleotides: TGCAGTGCCCAAGGGCAGGGGCTCTACGAGCAGTACTTC.

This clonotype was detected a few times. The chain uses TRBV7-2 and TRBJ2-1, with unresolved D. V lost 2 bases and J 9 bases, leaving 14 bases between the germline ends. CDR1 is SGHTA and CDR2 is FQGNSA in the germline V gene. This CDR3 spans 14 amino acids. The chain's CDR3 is CASSLQQVDIEQFF. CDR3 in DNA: TGTGCCAGCAGCTTACAGCAGGTAGATATTGAGCAGTTCTTC.

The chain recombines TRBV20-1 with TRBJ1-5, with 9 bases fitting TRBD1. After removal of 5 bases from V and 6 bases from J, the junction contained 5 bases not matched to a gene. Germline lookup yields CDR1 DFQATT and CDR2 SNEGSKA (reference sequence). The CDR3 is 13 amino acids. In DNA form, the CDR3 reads TGCAGTGCTTCTACAGGGGGCCTTCAGCCCCAGCATTTT. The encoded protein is CSASTGGLQPQHF.

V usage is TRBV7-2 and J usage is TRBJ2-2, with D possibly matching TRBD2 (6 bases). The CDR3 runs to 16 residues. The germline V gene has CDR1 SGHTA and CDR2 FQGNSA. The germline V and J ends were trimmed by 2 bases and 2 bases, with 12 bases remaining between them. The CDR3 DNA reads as TGTGCCAGCAGCTTATACGCGCGGGGCAACACCGGGGAGCTGTTTTTT. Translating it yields CASSLYARGNTGELFF. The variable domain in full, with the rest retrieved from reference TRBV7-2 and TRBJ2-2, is GAGVSQSPSNKVTEKGKDVELRCDPISGHTALYWYRQSLGQGLEFLIYFQGNSAPDKSGLPSDRFSAERTGGSVSTLTIQRTQQEDSAVYLCASSLYARGNTGELFFGEGSRLTVL.

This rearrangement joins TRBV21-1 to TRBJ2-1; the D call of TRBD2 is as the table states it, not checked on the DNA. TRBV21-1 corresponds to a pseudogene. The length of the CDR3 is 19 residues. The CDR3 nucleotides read TGTGCCAGCAGCCCGTTTCCCTCCGGGACTAGCGGGATGGACAATGAGCAGTTCTTC. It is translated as CASSPFPSGTSGMDNEQFF.

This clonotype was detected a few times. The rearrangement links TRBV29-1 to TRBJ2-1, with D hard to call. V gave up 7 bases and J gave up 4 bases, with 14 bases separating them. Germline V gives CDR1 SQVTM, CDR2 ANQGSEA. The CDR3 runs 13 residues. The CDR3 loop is CSAGDVRYNEQFF. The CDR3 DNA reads TGCAGCGCCGGAGACGTCCGGTACAATGAGCAGTTCTTC.

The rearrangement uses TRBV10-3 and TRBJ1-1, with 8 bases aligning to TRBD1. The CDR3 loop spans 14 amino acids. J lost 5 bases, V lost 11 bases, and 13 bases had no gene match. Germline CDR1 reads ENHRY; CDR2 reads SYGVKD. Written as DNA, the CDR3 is TGTGCCGCACGGGACAGGACGATTAGGACTGAAGCTTTCTTT. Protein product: CAARDRTIRTEAFF.

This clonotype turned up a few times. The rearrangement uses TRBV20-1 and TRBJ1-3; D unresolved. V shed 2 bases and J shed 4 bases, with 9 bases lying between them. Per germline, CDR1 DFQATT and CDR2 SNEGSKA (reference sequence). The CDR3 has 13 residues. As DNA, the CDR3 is TGCAGTGCTAGAACAGTTCCAGGAAACACCATATATTTT. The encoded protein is CSARTVPGNTIYF.

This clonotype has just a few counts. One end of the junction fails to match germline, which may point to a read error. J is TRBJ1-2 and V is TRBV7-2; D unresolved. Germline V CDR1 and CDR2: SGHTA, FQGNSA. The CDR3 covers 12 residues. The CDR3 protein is CASSLEWGQPDF. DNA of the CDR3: TGTGCCAGCAGCTTAGAGTGGGGTCAGCCTGACTTC.

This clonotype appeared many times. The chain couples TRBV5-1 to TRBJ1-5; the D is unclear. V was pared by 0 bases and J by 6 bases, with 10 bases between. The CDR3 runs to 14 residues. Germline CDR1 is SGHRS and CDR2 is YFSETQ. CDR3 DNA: TGCGCCAGCAGCTTGGAGGAGGGAGGTCAGCCCCAGCATTTT. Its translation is CASSLEEGGQPQHF.

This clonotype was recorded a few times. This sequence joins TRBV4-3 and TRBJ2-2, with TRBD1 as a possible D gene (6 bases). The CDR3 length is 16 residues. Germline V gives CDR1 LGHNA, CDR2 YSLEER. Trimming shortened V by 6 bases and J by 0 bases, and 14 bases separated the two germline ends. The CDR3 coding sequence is TGCGCCAGCAGTACAGGGTCCTGGGCGAACACCGGGGAGCTGTTTTTT. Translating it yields CASSTGSWANTGELFF.

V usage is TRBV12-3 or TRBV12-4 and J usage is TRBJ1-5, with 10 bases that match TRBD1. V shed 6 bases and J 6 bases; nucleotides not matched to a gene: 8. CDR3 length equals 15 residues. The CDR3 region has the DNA TGTGCCAGCAGCGTTAACCGGGACAGGGGTCAGCCCCAGCATTTT. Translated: CASSVNRDRGQPQHF.

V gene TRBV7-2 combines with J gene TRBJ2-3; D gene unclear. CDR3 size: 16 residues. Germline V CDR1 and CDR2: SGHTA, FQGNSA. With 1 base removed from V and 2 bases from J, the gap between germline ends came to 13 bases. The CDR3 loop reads CASSLGPPPYTDTQYF. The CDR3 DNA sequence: TGTGCCAGCAGCTTAGGCCCCCCCCCGTACACAGATACGCAGTATTTT.